A selection of T cell receptor beta chains follows, all from one sample in a study of shared clonotypes between healthy human individuals. Sequencing was performed with immunoSEQ multiplex PCR; in TCRdb, only in-frame clones are kept and a portion is missing. The sample lists a few million clones, over 85% occurring once. Sequenced material: naive CD4+ T cells sorted from blood. Receptors were obtained from a man aged 18 to 29 in good health. CDR3s include the opening cysteine and the closing phenylalanine or tryptophan. A D gene is named only where the DNA matches it firmly. Size values are once, few and many counts, or a class for expanded clones, and some rows have none.

len	v_gene	d_gene	abundance	j_gene	CDR3aa	CDR3nt
13	TRBV19	NA	NA	TRBJ1-2	CASSQVYNYGYTF	TGTGCCAGTTCCCAGGTATATAACTATGGCTACACCTTC
17	TRBV28	NA	NA	TRBJ1-6	CASSLGSSGTVRSPLHF	TGTGCCAGCAGTTTAGGAAGTTCAGGGACGGTAAGGTCACCCCTCCACTTT
14	TRBV7-2	NA	NA	TRBJ2-5	CASSRQTGQETQYF	TGTGCCAGCAGCAGACAGACAGGTCAAGAGACCCAGTACTTC
16	TRBV11-2	TRBD2	NA	TRBJ2-6	CASSLTGGPGANVLTF	TGTGCCAGCAGCTTAACGGGAGGACCCGGGGCCAACGTCCTGACTTTC
14	TRBV30	NA	few	TRBJ1-1	CAWSVRRGNTEAFF	TGTGCCTGGAGTGTACGCAGGGGAAACACTGAAGCTTTCTTT
12	TRBV30	NA	few	TRBJ1-4	CAWSPKVGKLFF	TGTGCCTGGAGTCCCAAAGTAGGAAAACTGTTTTTT
12	TRBV30	NA	NA	TRBJ2-7	CAWRQGSYEQYF	TGTGCCTGGAGACAGGGCTCCTACGAGCAGTACTTC
15	TRBV6-6	TRBD1	NA	TRBJ2-7	CASRRSGTGVYEQYF	TGTGCCAGCAGGAGATCCGGGACAGGGGTGTACGAGCAGTACTTC
14	TRBV30	NA	NA	TRBJ1-2	CAWRAGHFNYGYTF	TGTGCCTGGAGGGCTGGACATTTTAACTATGGCTACACCTTC
15	TRBV5-1	TRBD2	NA	TRBJ2-1	CASSPIAGGNNEQFF	TGCGCCAGCAGCCCAATAGCGGGAGGGAACAATGAGCAGTTCTTC
12	TRBV7-2	NA	once	TRBJ2-7	CASSLSGYEQYF	TGTGCCAGCAGCTTAAGCGGCTACGAGCAGTACTTC
14	TRBV11-2	NA	NA	TRBJ2-1	CASSLNRAVDEQFF	TGTGCCAGCAGCTTAAACAGGGCGGTGGATGAGCAGTTCTTC
14	TRBV5-4	NA	NA	TRBJ1-1	CASSPQVMNTEAFF	TGTGCCAGCAGCCCACAGGTGATGAACACTGAAGCTTTCTTT